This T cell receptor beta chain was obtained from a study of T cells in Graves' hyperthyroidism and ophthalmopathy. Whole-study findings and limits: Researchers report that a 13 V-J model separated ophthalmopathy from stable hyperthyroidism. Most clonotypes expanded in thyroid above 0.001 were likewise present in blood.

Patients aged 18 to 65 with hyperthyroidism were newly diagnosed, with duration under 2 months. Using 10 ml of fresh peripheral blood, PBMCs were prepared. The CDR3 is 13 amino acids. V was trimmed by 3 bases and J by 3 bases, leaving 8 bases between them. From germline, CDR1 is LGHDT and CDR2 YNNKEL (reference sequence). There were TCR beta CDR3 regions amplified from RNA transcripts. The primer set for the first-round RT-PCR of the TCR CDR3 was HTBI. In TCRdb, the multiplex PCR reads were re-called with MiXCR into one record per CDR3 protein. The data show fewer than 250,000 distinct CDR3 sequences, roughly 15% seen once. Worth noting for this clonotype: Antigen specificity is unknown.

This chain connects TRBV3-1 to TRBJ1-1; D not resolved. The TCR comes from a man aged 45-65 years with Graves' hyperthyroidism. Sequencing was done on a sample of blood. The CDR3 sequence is CASSQREDTEAFF. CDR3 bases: TGTGCCAGCAGCCAGCGAGAGGACACTGAAGCTTTCTTT.